Listed below are T cell receptor beta chains from one sample, sequenced in a study of radiation and T cells in renal cell carcinoma. This table comes from immunoSEQ multiplex PCR, and its TCRdb copy is limited to in-frame clones, with some not included. The sample records some 120,000 clones, approximately 78% being singletons. The specimen was blood, collected from a patient whose treatment included radiotherapy and nephrectomy. The source of these receptors is a woman in her fifties or sixties with renal cell carcinoma. The conserved cysteine and the conserved F or W are not part of the CDR3 here. Some rows mark clone size as missing; the rest say once, few, many or name a class of expanded clone.

TRBV27	TRBJ2-3	.	ASSLGGGHSDTQY
TRBV7-9	TRBJ1-2	.	ASSSAGFSNYGYT
TRBV6-1	TRBJ1-6	.	ASGIGSSPLH
TRBV6-6	TRBJ1-1	.	ASTYQSRQGGNEAF
TRBV6-4	TRBJ2-7	.	ASSDRLCSTSGGHEQY
TRBV7-9	TRBJ1-1	.	ASSLISRYTEVF
TRBV19	TRBJ1-5	.	ASSSSQGGQPQH
TRBV9	TRBJ2-7	.	ASSVRDRGYEQY
TRBV5-1	TRBJ1-1	.	ASSSGTGWSEAF
TRBV6-6	TRBJ1-2	.	ASSFEGAMEGYT
TRBV7-3	TRBJ2-5	.	ASSRDYQETQY
TRBV9	TRBJ2-1	.	ASSAPGTSGIYNEQF
TRBV10-3	TRBJ2-1	.	AIRKTEGGNEQF
TRBV5-8	TRBJ2-5	.	ASSFGETQY
TRBV6-5	TRBJ1-6	.	ASSMSREGRPLH
TRBV27	TRBJ2-7	once	ASSTLGQSYEQY
TRBV6-5	TRBJ1-4	.	ASGRGRPNEKLF
TRBV4-3	TRBJ1-5	few	ASSQDGVQPQH
TRBV18	TRBJ1-1	many	ASSPQGETEAF
TRBV19	TRBJ2-1	.	ASSILGVSYNEQF
TRBV7-2	TRBJ2-2	.	ASSSGQGGTGELF
TRBV9	TRBJ2-3	.	ASSVDGLDADTQY
TRBV5-4	TRBJ1-2	.	ASSLRLRQYSDGYT
TRBV28	TRBJ1-1	medium-sized	ASSLTVNTEAF
TRBV5-4	TRBJ1-1	few	ASSAPTGGNTEAF
TRBV28	TRBJ2-7	.	ASSITSGRPYTYEQY
TRBV5-1	TRBJ2-7	.	ASSRRQGSYEQY
TRBV27	TRBJ2-5	.	ASSLLASSPQY
TRBV5-1	TRBJ2-3	.	ASREETSGRGDTQY
TRBV10-2	TRBJ1-1	.	ASSTGLNTEAF
TRBV5-1	TRBJ1-1	.	ASSPEGTDTEAF
TRBV6-5	TRBJ1-2	.	ASSYGEGHGYT
TRBV4-3	TRBJ1-4	.	ASSQGVREKLF
TRBV4-1	TRBJ1-4	.	ASSQTSGATNEKLF
TRBV6-5	TRBJ2-2	once	ASSYNSPTGELF
TRBV4-2	TRBJ1-4	.	ASSQESGTVDERLF
TRBV10-3	TRBJ2-3	.	AISESKGSPTDTQY
TRBV7-2	TRBJ2-7	few	ASSLLGGYEQY